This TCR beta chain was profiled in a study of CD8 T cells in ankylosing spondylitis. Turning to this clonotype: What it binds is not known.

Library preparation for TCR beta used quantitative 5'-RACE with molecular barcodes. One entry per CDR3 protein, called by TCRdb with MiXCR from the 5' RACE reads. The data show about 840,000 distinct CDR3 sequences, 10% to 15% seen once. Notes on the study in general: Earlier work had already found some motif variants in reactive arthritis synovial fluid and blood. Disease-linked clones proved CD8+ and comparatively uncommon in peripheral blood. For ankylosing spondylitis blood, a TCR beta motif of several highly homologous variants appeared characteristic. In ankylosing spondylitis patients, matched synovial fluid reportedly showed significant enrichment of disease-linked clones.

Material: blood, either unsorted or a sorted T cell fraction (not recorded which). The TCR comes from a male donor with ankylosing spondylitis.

In nucleotides, the CDR3 is TGCGCCAGCAGCAAAGGGTCTTTTAACTATGGCTACACCTTC. Encoded protein: CASSKGSFNYGYTF. The rearrangement uses TRBV4-1 and TRBJ1-2; D not resolved. The CDR3 consists of 14 residues. CDR1 and CDR2 (germline): MGHRA, YSYEKL. Trimming took 5 bases from V and 1 from J, leaving 11 bases between them.